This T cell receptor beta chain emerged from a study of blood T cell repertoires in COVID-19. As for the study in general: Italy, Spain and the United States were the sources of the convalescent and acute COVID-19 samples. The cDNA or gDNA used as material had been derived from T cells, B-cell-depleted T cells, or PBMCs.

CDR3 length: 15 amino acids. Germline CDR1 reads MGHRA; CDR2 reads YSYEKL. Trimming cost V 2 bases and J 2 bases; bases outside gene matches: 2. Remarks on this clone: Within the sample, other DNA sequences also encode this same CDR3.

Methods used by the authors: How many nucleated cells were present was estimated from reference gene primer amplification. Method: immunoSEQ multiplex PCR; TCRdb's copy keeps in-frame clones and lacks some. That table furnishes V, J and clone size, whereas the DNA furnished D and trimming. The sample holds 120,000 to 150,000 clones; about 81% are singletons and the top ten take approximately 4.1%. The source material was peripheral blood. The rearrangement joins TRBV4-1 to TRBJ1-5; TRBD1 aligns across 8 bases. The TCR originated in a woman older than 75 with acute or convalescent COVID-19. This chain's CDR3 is CASSQPDRGNQPQHF. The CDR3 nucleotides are TGCGCCAGCAGCCAACCGGACAGGGGCAATCAGCCCCAGCATTTT.